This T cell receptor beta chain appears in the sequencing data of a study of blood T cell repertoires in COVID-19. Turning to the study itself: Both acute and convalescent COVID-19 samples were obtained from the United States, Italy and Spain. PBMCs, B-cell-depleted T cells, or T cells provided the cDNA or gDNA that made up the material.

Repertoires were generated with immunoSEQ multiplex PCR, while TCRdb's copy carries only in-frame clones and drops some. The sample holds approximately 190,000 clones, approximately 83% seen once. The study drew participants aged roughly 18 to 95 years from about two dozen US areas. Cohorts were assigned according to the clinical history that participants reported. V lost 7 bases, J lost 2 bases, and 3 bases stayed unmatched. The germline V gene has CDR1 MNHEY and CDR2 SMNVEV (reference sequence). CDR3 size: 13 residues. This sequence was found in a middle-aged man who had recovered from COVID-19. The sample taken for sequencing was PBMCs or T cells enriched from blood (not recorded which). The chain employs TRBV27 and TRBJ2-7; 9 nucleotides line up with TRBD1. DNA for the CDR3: TGTGCCAGCAAGGGGGACAGGGCCTACGAGCAGTACTTC. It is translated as CASKGDRAYEQYF.